One sample yielded the 27 T cell receptor beta chains listed below, sequenced in a study of T cell repertoires in cytomegalovirus infection. TCRdb reprocessed the reads via MiXCR and lists one record per CDR3 protein. The table records around 530,000 distinct CDR3 sequences, less than 30% of them present only once. Material for sequencing was PBMCs. These receptors came from a human donor in good health (CMV status not recorded). Some clones in this sample may be carry-over from other donors' samples.

This chain uses TRBV12-3 or TRBV12-4 with TRBJ2-7; 8 bases align to TRBD2. V dropped 1 base and J dropped 7; count of bases not matched to a gene: 0. This CDR3 has 12 residues. CDR3 in DNA: TGTGCCAGCAGTTTAGGCGGGGGGGAGCAGTACGTC. Encoded protein: CASSLGGGEQYV.

The V and J genes are TRBV27 and TRBJ2-3; D perhaps matches TRBD1 (6 bases). V was shortened by 6 bases and J by 6 bases, with 16 bases between the two germline ends. Germline V gives CDR1 MNHEY, CDR2 SMNVEV (reference sequence). This CDR3 spans 14 amino acids. The CDR3 loop reads CASSLGTLRDTQYF. CDR3 in DNA: TGTGCCAGCAGCCTTGGGACATTACGGGATACGCAGTATTTT.

This chain joins TRBV18 and TRBJ2-3; D ambiguous. The CDR3 runs to 15 residues. V was pared by 6 bases and J by 0 bases, with 13 bases between. Germline V gene lookup returns CDR1 KGHSH and CDR2 LQKENI. The CDR3 DNA reads TGTGCCAGCTCCCCCATTCCCGGAAGCACAGATACGCAGTATTTT. As protein: CASSPIPGSTDTQYF. The full variable domain, completed using reference TRBV18 and TRBJ2-3, is NAGVMQNPRHLVRRRGQEARLRCSPMKGHSHVYWYRQLPEEGLKFMVYLQKENIIDESGMPKERFSAEFPKEGPSILRIQQVVRGDSAAYFCASSPIPGSTDTQYFGPGTRLTVL.

The rearrangement links TRBV28 to TRBJ2-7; no clear D. CDR1 is MDHEN, CDR2 SYDVKM, per germline. Trimming pared 4 bases from V and 0 bases from J, leaving 13 bases between. The CDR3 is 15 amino acids. The CDR3, as DNA: TGTGCCAGCAGTTATAGACCGATAGGCTCCTACGAGCAGTACTTC. It is translated as CASSYRPIGSYEQYF.

This clonotype has a handful of counts. The J gene is TRBJ2-3, the V gene TRBV6-2 or TRBV6-3, with D perhaps TRBD2 (6 bases). The CDR3 sequence is 16 residues long. V was pared by 2 bases and J by 3 bases, with 15 bases between. Germline V CDR1 and CDR2: MNHEY, SVGEGT. The CDR3 sequence: CASSYRGGSGTDTQYF. Here the CDR3 DNA reads TGTGCCAGCAGTTACAGAGGAGGCAGCGGGACAGATACGCAGTATTTT.

J is TRBJ1-2 and V is TRBV11-2; D is undetermined. The CDR3 contains 12 residues. The germline V and J ends were trimmed by 3 bases and 8 bases, with 10 bases remaining between them. Germline CDR1 SGHAT, CDR2 FQNNGV. The CDR3 spells CASSLAWRGYTF. The DNA for the CDR3 is TGTGCCAGCAGCTTGGCATGGAGGGGCTACACCTTC.

This clonotype has ten or more counts. The rearrangement links TRBV7-2 to TRBJ2-3; possibly TRBD2 for D (7 bases). The length of the CDR3 is 16 residues. V was trimmed by 5 bases and J by 2 bases, leaving 17 bases between them. Germline values: CDR1 SGHTA, CDR2 FQGNSA. For the CDR3, the DNA is TGTGCCAGCAGCCGCTGGGGGGGCCCTTACACAGATACGCAGTATTTT. It encodes CASSRWGGPYTDTQYF.

The CDR3 spells CASSGGGIQPNEKLFF. For the CDR3, the DNA is TGTGCCAGCAGTGGAGGAGGGATACAGCCCAATGAAAAACTGTTTTTT. The chain is built from TRBV28 and TRBJ1-4; D gene ambiguous. V shed 5 bases and J shed 5 bases, with 18 bases lying between them. The CDR3 contains 16 residues. From germline, CDR1 is MDHEN and CDR2 SYDVKM.

The genes are TRBV28 and TRBJ2-7; D may be TRBD1 or TRBD2 (5 bases each). Trimming cost V 4 bases and J 2 bases, with 15 bases left between them. CDR1 MDHEN and CDR2 SYDVKM come from the germline V gene. The CDR3 consists of 15 residues. The CDR3 is CASSSHQGDPYEQYF. CDR3 bases: TGTGCCAGCAGTTCTCATCAGGGAGACCCCTACGAGCAGTACTTC.

The J gene is TRBJ2-1, the V gene TRBV28; 8 bases map to TRBD1. With 4 bases clipped from V and 3 bases from J, the junction kept 17 bases outside the gene matches. CDR3 length equals 19 residues. The germline gives CDR1 MDHEN, CDR2 SYDVKM. CDR3 sequence: CASSYYGQGGGNFYNEQFF. CDR3 coding DNA: TGTGCCAGCAGTTATTACGGACAGGGCGGCGGGAATTTCTACAATGAGCAGTTCTTC.

This sequence joins TRBV19 and TRBJ2-1; D gene uncertain. Germline values: CDR1 LNHDA, CDR2 SQIVND (reference sequence). Deletions cut 8 bases from V and 3 bases from J, with 14 bases between. This CDR3 comprises 14 residues. CDR3 region: CASVSTPGYNEQFF. The CDR3 nucleotides read TGTGCCAGTGTATCGACCCCTGGCTACAATGAGCAGTTCTTC.

The chain uses TRBV6-6 and TRBJ2-7; D possibly matches TRBD1 or TRBD2 (5 bases each). Between the trimmed V and J ends, which lost 6 bases and 9 bases, there was a span of 27 bases. Germline V CDR1 and CDR2: MNHNY, SVGAGI (reference sequence). The CDR3 loop spans 16 amino acids. As DNA, the CDR3 is TGTGCCAGCAGCCAACTCCTCCCCGGGCGAGGGGATCGGCAGTACGTC. It specifies CASSQLLPGRGDRQYV.

The chain has TRBV2 and TRBJ2-1, with TRBD2 identical over 9 bases. The CDR3 spans 14 residues. V was clipped by 6 bases and J by 5 bases; unmatched bases: 5. Germline V gene lookup returns CDR1 SNHLY and CDR2 FYNNEI. The DNA of the CDR3 is TGTGCCAGCAGGGCCGGGACTAGCAACAATGAGCAGTTCTTC. This encodes CASRAGTSNNEQFF. The full variable domain, completed using reference TRBV2 and TRBJ2-1, is EPEVTQTPSHQVTQMGQEVILRCVPISNHLYFYWYRQILGQKVEFLVSFYNNEISEKSEIFDDQFSVERPDGSNFTLKIRSTKLEDSAMYFCASRAGTSNNEQFFGPGTRLTVL.

This clonotype was counted between two and nine times. The chain has TRBV5-1 and TRBJ2-1; D is unclear. Trimming stripped 5 bases from V and 1 base from J, with 10 bases between. Germline loops: CDR1 SGHRS, CDR2 YFSETQ. This CDR3 spans 14 amino acids. CDR3 sequence: CASRLSTSYNEQFF. CDR3 sequence (DNA): TGCGCCAGCAGGTTATCGACTTCCTACAATGAGCAGTTCTTC.

V is TRBV20-1 and J is TRBJ2-1, with D perhaps matching TRBD2 (6 bases). Germline CDR1 and CDR2: DFQATT and SNEGSKA (reference sequence). The CDR3 covers 17 residues. V was clipped by 1 base and J by 0 bases, with 16 bases between them. DNA of the CDR3: TGCAGTGCTAGAGGGAGGGATCTTATGAGCTCCTACAATGAGCAGTTCTTC. Protein product: CSARGRDLMSSYNEQFF.

The gene calls are TRBV18 and TRBJ2-7; tentatively, D is TRBD1 (6 bases). The CDR3 is made up of 13 amino acids. Germline-derived CDR1 and CDR2 are KGHSH and LQKENI. Trimming pared 4 bases from V and 5 bases from J, leaving 12 bases between. The CDR3 protein is CASSLPDRDEQYF. CDR3 bases: TGTGCCAGCTCACTTCCGGACAGAGACGAGCAGTACTTC.

This clonotype showed up many times. The chain couples TRBV12-3 or TRBV12-4 to TRBJ2-2; D remains ambiguous. V dropped 11 bases and J dropped 5 bases, with 15 bases sitting between them. The CDR3 is 13 amino acids. The CDR3 nucleotides read TGTGCCTGCGAGATCCGCAGGACCGGGGAGCTGTTTTTT. As protein: CACEIRRTGELFF.

The rearrangement links TRBV11-2 to TRBJ2-7, with D tentatively TRBD2 (6 bases). The CDR3 extends over 17 amino acids. Trimming cost V 2 bases and J 2 bases, with 19 bases left between them. Germline V gene sequence: CDR1 SGHAT, CDR2 FQNNGV. CDR3 residues: CASSLKTGATGAYEQYV. The CDR3 DNA reads TGTGCCAGCAGCTTAAAAACGGGAGCAACAGGTGCCTACGAGCAGTACGTC.

The chain employs TRBV10-3 and TRBJ1-1, with D possibly TRBD1 on 5 matching bases. V was cut by 2 bases and J by 6 bases, with 13 bases left in between. Germline loops: CDR1 ENHRY, CDR2 SYGVKD. This CDR3 is 14 amino acids long. CDR3: CAISENSRGAEAFF. The CDR3 nucleotides are TGTGCCATCAGTGAGAATAGCCGGGGGGCTGAAGCTTTCTTT.

V usage is TRBV9 and J usage is TRBJ2-4, with D possibly matching TRBD2 (6 bases). Germline CDR1 SGDLS, CDR2 YYNGEE. The CDR3 runs 15 residues. Trimming took off 0 bases at V and 4 bases at J, with 11 bases between the two ends. The CDR3 DNA sequence: TGTGCCAGCAGCGTAGCTGGGGGAGGAAAAAACATTCAGTACTTC. Protein sequence: CASSVAGGGKNIQYF.

This clonotype was counted between two and nine times. This chain links TRBV15 with TRBJ1-3; unclear D gene. Germline V gene data show CDR1 as LNHNV and CDR2 as YYDKDF (reference sequence). V gave up 0 bases and J gave up 0 bases, with 6 bases separating them. CDR3 size: 15 residues. Here the CDR3 DNA reads TGTGCCACCAGCAGAGAGGGCAACTCTGGAAACACCATATATTTT. Its protein product is CATSREGNSGNTIYF.

V and J are TRBV3-1 and TRBJ2-1; D possibly matches TRBD1 or TRBD2 (5 bases each). V was pared by 5 bases and J by 6 bases, with 17 bases between. The CDR3 consists of 15 residues. CDR1 LGHDT and CDR2 YNNKEL come from the germline V gene (reference sequence). The CDR3 sequence: CASSWDLGRFNEQFF. In nucleotides, the CDR3 is TGTGCCAGCAGCTGGGACCTAGGGCGGTTCAATGAGCAGTTCTTC.

The chain uses TRBV4-1 and TRBJ1-4; tentative D call: TRBD1 (5 bases). Trimming stripped 0 bases from V and 8 bases from J, with 19 bases between. This CDR3 region has 17 residues. CDR1 is MGHRA and CDR2 is YSYEKL in the germline V gene. The CDR3 spells CASSQDGAPKAQEKLFF. The CDR3 DNA follows: TGCGCCAGCAGCCAAGATGGGGCGCCGAAAGCACAGGAAAAACTGTTTTTT.

J is TRBJ2-1 and V is TRBV11-2; D possibly uses TRBD1 or TRBD2 (5 bases each). V shed 4 bases and J shed 2 bases, with 18 bases lying between them. The CDR3 totals 17 residues. The V gene's germline CDR1 is SGHAT and CDR2 FQNNGV. The CDR3 sequence: CASSWGLGGDTYNEQFF. The CDR3 coding sequence is TGTGCCAGCAGCTGGGGCCTCGGAGGCGACACCTACAATGAGCAGTTCTTC.

The J gene is TRBJ1-2, the V gene TRBV10-3; D is possibly TRBD1 (5 bases). Germline CDR1 is ENHRY and CDR2 is SYGVKD. Trimming shortened V by 5 bases and J by 5 bases, and 12 bases separated the two germline ends. This CDR3 comprises 13 residues. CDR3: CAISNDREYGYTF. The CDR3 region has the DNA TGTGCCATCAGTAACGACAGAGAATATGGCTACACCTTC.

This chain joins TRBV5-1 and TRBJ1-1, with D uncertain. CDR1 SGHRS and CDR2 YFSETQ come from the germline V gene. Trimming pared 4 bases from V and 1 base from J, leaving 11 bases between. The length of the CDR3 is 14 residues. For the CDR3, the DNA is TGCGCCAGCAGCCCGGCCTGGGGGAACACTGAAGCTTTCTTT. It translates to CASSPAWGNTEAFF.

This chain uses TRBV5-1 with TRBJ2-7; D might be TRBD1 or TRBD2, each matching 5 bases. Germline V gene sequence: CDR1 SGHRS, CDR2 YFSETQ. The V and J ends lost 4 bases and 2 bases respectively, with 25 bases between them. The CDR3 extends over 18 amino acids. CDR3 coding DNA: TGCGCCAGCAGCCCTTGGGTCATCAATCGGGACGGGGCCTACGAGCAGTACTTC. Translated: CASSPWVINRDGAYEQYF.